The 17 T cell receptor beta chains given below trace back to one sample, sequenced in a study of T cell clonotyping in hematopoietic cell transplantation (dated by TCRdb to the early 2020s). Libraries were made using the immunoSEQ multiplex PCR assay. The table was pulled from immuneACCESS by TCRdb, which kept in-frame rearrangements only. Such tables lose some clones; where checked, under half of the loss comes from unresolved V genes, and the rest has no known cause. Within this sample are fewer than 80,000 clones, with approximately 94% of them counted one time only. Clones ranked in the top ten supply around 1.6% of the sample. The sample taken for sequencing was peripheral blood mononuclear cells. Every receptor here comes from a man aged 50 to 60 in good health. Some clones in this sample may be carry-over from other donors' samples.

The V gene is TRBV11-3, the J gene TRBJ2-1; D gene uncertain. The CDR3 runs 13 residues. From germline, CDR1 is SGHNT and CDR2 YENEEA. V lost 5 bases to trimming and J lost 6 bases, with 11 bases between them. In DNA form, the CDR3 reads TGTGCCAGCAGCCGCCAAGCGTTCAATGAGCAGTTCTTC. This encodes CASSRQAFNEQFF.

CDR3 sequence (DNA): TGTGCCAGCAGCATGGGGGTCTACGAGCAGTACTTC. This sequence encodes CASSMGVYEQYF. This rearrangement joins TRBV28 to TRBJ2-7; D may match TRBD1 or TRBD2 (5 bases each). The CDR3 is 12 residues long. The germline CDR1 and CDR2 sequences are MDHEN and SYDVKM. V lost 6 bases, J lost 3 bases, and 9 bases lay in between.

This clone was recorded once. J is TRBJ2-7 and V is TRBV28; D unclear. The CDR3 extends over 14 amino acids. From germline, CDR1 is MDHEN and CDR2 SYDVKM. V was pared by 2 bases and J by 2 bases, with 10 bases between. DNA for the CDR3: TGTGCCAGCAGTTTAATGGGAACTACCTACGAGCAGTACTTC. Its protein product is CASSLMGTTYEQYF.

The J gene is TRBJ2-7, the V gene TRBV6-5, with a possible D match to TRBD2 (6 bases). Trimming took off 0 bases at V and 4 bases at J, with 16 bases between the two ends. Looked up from germline, CDR1 is MNHEY and CDR2 is SVGAGI. This CDR3 has 16 amino acids. The CDR3 coding sequence is TGTGCCAGCAGTTACTCAGGGCTTAGCGGTGCTTACGAGCAGTACTTC. It encodes CASSYSGLSGAYEQYF.

This chain connects TRBV9 to TRBJ2-5; TRBD2 agrees at 11 bases. The CDR3 spans 16 residues. Trimming removed 3 bases from V and 7 bases from J; junction bases left unmatched: 11. Germline CDR1 SGDLS, CDR2 YYNGEE. CDR3 sequence (DNA): TGTGCCAGCAGCGCGGGACTAGCGGAATTGGAGGGGACCCAGTACTTC. It specifies CASSAGLAELEGTQYF. The full variable domain, its missing parts supplied by reference TRBV9 and TRBJ2-5, is DSGVTQTPKHLITATGQRVTLRCSPRSGDLSVYWYQQSLDQGLQFLIQYYNGEERAKGNILERFSAQQFPDLHSELNLSSLELGDSALYFCASSAGLAELEGTQYFGPGTRLLVL.

This chain links TRBV6-5 with TRBJ2-7; the D gene is possibly TRBD1 (6 bases). This CDR3 spans 15 amino acids. Germline V gene data show CDR1 as MNHEY and CDR2 as SVGAGI. V was clipped by 5 bases and J by 1 base, with 15 bases between them. Here the CDR3 reads CASSPYRALSYEQYF. CDR3 nucleotides: TGTGCCAGCAGTCCATACAGGGCCCTTTCCTACGAGCAGTACTTC.

The chain has TRBV7-2 and TRBJ2-1; 7 bases align to TRBD2. The CDR3 is made up of 13 amino acids. The V gene's germline CDR1 is SGHTA and CDR2 FQGNSA. J lost 10 bases, V lost 6 bases, and 9 bases had no gene match. CDR3 loop: CASRPTSFVEQFF. In nucleotides, the CDR3 is TGTGCCAGCAGACCGACTAGCTTCGTAGAGCAGTTCTTC. Full variable domain (missing parts from reference TRBV7-2 and TRBJ2-1): GAGVSQSPSNKVTEKGKDVELRCDPISGHTALYWYRQSLGQGLEFLIYFQGNSAPDKSGLPSDRFSAERTGGSVSTLTIQRTQQEDSAVYLCASRPTSFVEQFFGPGTRLTVL.

V and J are TRBV7-2 and TRBJ1-6; D is unclear. Germline CDR1 and CDR2: SGHTA and FQGNSA. CDR3 size: 16 residues. V dropped 2 bases and J dropped 0 bases, with 8 bases sitting between them. DNA of the CDR3: TGTGCCAGCAGCTTACAGTTCGGCTCCTATAATTCACCCCTCCACTTT. This gives the protein CASSLQFGSYNSPLHF.

This clone was seen a handful of times. A junction end diverges from the germline sequence, so it may reflect a read error. The chain combines TRBV7-7 with TRBJ2-2; 14 positions match TRBD2. CDR1 and CDR2 from the germline V gene are SSHAT and FNYEAQ (reference sequence). The CDR3 is made up of 18 amino acids. CDR3 bases: TGTGCTAGCAGCCCCCTGACTAGCGGGGGGGGCTTTTCCGTGGAGCTGTTTTTT. Encoded protein: CASSPLTSGGGFSVELFF.

The CDR3 protein is CASSSGTALGTEAFF. Written as DNA, the CDR3 is TGCGCCAGCAGCTCCGGGACGGCCCTAGGCACTGAAGCTTTCTTT. This sequence joins TRBV5-1 and TRBJ1-1, with D maybe TRBD1 (5 bases). The ends were cut back, 3 bases at V and 4 bases at J, with 16 bases in the middle. The CDR3 extends over 15 amino acids. From germline, CDR1 is SGHRS and CDR2 YFSETQ.

The V and J genes are TRBV5-6 and TRBJ1-5; D call uncertain. Trimming removed 2 bases at V and 2 bases at J, with 14 bases between. The CDR3 covers 16 residues. CDR1 is SGHDT and CDR2 is YYEEEE in the germline V gene. The CDR3 sequence is CASSFRRESRNQPQHF. In DNA, the CDR3 is TGTGCCAGCAGCTTTAGGAGGGAGTCACGCAATCAGCCCCAGCATTTT.

V usage is TRBV14 and J usage is TRBJ2-7, with D uncertain. CDR1 is SGHDN, CDR2 FVKESK, per germline. V lost 2 bases to trimming and J lost 2 bases, with 4 bases between them. This CDR3 contains 12 residues. CDR3 region: CASSQSTYEQYF. CDR3 sequence (DNA): TGTGCCAGCAGCCAATCGACCTACGAGCAGTACTTC.

This rearrangement joins TRBV6-4 to TRBJ2-1; 8 positions agree with TRBD2. This CDR3 is 12 amino acids long. CDR1 and CDR2 from the germline V gene are MRHNA and SNTAGT. After removal of 3 bases from V and 13 bases from J, the junction contained 5 bases not matched to a gene. CDR3 in amino acids: CASSEFRGGQFF. The CDR3 DNA is TGTGCCAGCAGTGAGTTTCGGGGGGGCCAGTTCTTC.

The chain employs TRBV5-8 and TRBJ2-3, with 10 bases matching TRBD2. The germline gives CDR1 SGHTS, CDR2 YDEGEE. The J segment lost 0 bases and the V segment lost 4 bases, leaving 14 bases of the junction unmatched. The CDR3 consists of 19 residues. The CDR3 spells CASSKRGTSGDLSTDTQYF. The CDR3 nucleotides are TGTGCCAGCAGCAAAAGGGGAACTAGCGGGGACCTAAGCACAGATACGCAGTATTTT.

The rearrangement uses TRBV9 and TRBJ1-1, with a tentative D call TRBD1 (6 bases). Germline-derived CDR1 and CDR2 are SGDLS and YYNGEE. The CDR3 runs 13 residues. V gave up 0 bases and J gave up 4 bases, with 7 bases separating them. The CDR3 sequence: CASSVGGATEAFF. In DNA, the CDR3 is TGTGCCAGCAGCGTAGGGGGGGCCACTGAAGCTTTCTTT.

The chain carries TRBV30 and TRBJ1-5, with 8 bases matching TRBD1. Trimming took 2 bases from V and 5 from J; bases not matched to a gene: 8. CDR1 GTSNPN and CDR2 SVGIG come from the germline V gene (reference sequence). CDR3 length: 15 residues. The CDR3 coding sequence is TGTGCCTGGAGTAGGACAGGGAATGGGGATCAGCCCCAGCATTTT. It is translated as CAWSRTGNGDQPQHF. Supplemented by reference TRBV30 and TRBJ1-5, the full variable domain reads SQTIHQWPATLVQPVGSPLSLECTVEGTSNPNLYWYRQAAGRGLQLLFYSVGIGQISSEVPQNLSASRPQDRQFILSSKKLLLSDSGFYLCAWSRTGNGDQPQHFGDGTRLSIL.

The chain recombines TRBV9 with TRBJ1-3; D gene uncertain. Trimming pared 4 bases from V and 0 bases from J, leaving 11 bases between. Germline assignment: CDR1 SGDLS and CDR2 YYNGEE. This CDR3 is 15 amino acids long. CDR3 coding DNA: TGTGCCAGCAGCATAGACATGCGCTCTGGAAACACCATATATTTT. Its protein product is CASSIDMRSGNTIYF.